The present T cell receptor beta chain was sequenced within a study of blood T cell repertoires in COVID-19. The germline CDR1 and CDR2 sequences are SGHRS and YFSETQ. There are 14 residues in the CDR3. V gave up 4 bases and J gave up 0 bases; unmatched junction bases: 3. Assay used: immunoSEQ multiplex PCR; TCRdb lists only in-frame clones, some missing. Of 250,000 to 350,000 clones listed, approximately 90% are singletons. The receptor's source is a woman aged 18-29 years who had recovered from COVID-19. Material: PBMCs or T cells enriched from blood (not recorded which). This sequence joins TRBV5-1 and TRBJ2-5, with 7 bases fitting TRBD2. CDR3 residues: CASSVGTNQETQYF. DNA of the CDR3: TGCGCCAGCAGCGTCGGGACTAACCAAGAGACCCAGTACTTC.